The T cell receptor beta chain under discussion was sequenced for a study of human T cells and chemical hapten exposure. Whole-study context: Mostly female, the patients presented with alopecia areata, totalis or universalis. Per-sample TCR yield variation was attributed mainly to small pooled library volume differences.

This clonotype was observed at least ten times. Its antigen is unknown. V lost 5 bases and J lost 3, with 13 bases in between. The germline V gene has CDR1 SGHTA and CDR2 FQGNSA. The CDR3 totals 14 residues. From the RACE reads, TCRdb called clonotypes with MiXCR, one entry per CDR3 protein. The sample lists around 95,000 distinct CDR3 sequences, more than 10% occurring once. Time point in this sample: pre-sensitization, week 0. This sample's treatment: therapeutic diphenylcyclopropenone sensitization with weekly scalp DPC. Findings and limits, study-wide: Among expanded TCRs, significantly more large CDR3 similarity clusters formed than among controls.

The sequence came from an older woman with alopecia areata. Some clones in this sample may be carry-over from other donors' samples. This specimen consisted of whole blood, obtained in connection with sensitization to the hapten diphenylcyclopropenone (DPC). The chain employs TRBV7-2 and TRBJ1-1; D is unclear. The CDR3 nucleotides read TGTGCCAGCAGCCCCCAGGTCCTTCACACTGAAGCTTTCTTT. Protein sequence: CASSPQVLHTEAFF.